This T cell receptor (beta chain) was documented in a study of cytomegalovirus exposure and HLA in healthy donors. General study results and limits: Reportedly, cytomegalovirus status was diagnosed with high sensitivity and specificity. Cytomegalovirus-associated TCR beta chains were listed, numbering more than 150. According to a later analysis, TCR clusters from the first cohort tended to co-occur in the roughly 130 validation repertoires. A few CMV-associated chains proved CMV antigen-specific in vitro.

This clone has just one count. Its antigen is not known. The repertoire was sequenced with immunoSEQ multiplex PCR; TCRdb's copy has only in-frame clones and lacks some. The sample holds 130,000 or so clones; roughly 90% are singletons and the top ten take 3% to 3.5%. The ends lost 4 bases at V and 5 bases at J; junction bases unmatched: 13. Looked up from germline, CDR1 is LGHNA and CDR2 is YNFKEQ. The length of the CDR3 is 16 residues. The specimen sequenced was PBMCs. The rearrangement links TRBV4-2 to TRBJ1-2; 7 bases agree with TRBD1. This clonotype was sampled from a man aged 30 to 45 in good health and CMV-seronegative. CDR3 sequence: CASSRQGWRGSYGYTF. The CDR3, as DNA: TGTGCCAGCAGCCGACAGGGCTGGCGGGGAAGTTATGGCTACACCTTC.